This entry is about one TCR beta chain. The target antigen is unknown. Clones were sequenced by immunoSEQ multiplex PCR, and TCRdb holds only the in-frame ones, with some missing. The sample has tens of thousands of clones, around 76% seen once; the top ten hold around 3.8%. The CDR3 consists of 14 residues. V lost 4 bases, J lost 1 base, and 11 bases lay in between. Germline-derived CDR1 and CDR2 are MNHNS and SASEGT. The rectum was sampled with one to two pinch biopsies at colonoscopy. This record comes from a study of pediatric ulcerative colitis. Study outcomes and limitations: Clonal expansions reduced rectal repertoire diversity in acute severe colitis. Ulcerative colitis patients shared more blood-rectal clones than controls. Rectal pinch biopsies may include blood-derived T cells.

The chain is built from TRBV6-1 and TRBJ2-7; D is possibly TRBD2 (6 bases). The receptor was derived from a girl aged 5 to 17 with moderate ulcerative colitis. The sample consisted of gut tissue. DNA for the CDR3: TGTGCCAGCAGTGTATGGGCGGGGTCCTACGAGCAGTACTTC. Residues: CASSVWAGSYEQYF.